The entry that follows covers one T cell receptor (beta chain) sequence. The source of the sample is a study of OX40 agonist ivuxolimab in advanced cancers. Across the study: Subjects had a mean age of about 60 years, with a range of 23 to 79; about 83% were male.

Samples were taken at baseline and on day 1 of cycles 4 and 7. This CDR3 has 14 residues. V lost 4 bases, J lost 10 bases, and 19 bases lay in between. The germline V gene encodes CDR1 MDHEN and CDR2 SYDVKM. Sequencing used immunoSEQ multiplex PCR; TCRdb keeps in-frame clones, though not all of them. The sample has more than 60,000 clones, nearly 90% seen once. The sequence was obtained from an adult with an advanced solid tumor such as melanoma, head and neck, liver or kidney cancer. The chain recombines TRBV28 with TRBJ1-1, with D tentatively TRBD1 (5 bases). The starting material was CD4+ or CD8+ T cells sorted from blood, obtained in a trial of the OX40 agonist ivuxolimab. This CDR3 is CASSSGGVHGGAFF. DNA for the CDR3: TGTGCCAGCAGTTCGGGAGGGGTGCACGGGGGAGCTTTCTTT.